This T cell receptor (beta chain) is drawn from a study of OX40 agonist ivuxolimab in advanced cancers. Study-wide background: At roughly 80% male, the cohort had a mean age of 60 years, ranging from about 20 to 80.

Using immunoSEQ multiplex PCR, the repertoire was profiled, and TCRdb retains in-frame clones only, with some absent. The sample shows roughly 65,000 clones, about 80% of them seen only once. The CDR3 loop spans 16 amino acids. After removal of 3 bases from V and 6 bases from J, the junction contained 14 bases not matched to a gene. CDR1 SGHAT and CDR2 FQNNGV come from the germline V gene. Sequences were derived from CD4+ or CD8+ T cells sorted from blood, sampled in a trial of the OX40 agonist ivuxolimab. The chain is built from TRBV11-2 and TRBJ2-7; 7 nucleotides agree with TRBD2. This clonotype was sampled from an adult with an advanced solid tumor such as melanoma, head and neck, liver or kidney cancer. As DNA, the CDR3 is TGTGCCAGCAGCTTGAGGAGGGGAACGGGAGGACTCGAGCAGTACTTC. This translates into CASSLRRGTGGLEQYF.